This T cell receptor beta chain was identified during a study of regulatory T cells in long-lasting Graves disease. Remarks on this clonotype: The antigen remains unidentified.

CDR3-region Arm-PCR and iRepertoire HTBI primers produced the TCR beta libraries. Using its own MiXCR run on the multiplex PCR reads, TCRdb lists one record per CDR3 protein. Of around 460,000 distinct CDR3 sequences listed, 14% are singletons. Time point defined: newly diagnosed GD, antithyroid drugs for less than 3 months. PBMC-derived RNA was used for the TCR library. EDTA tubes collected nine milliliters of peripheral blood. The CDR3 contains 15 residues. V gave up 5 bases and J gave up 2 bases, with 13 bases separating them. Germline assignment: CDR1 SGHRS and CDR2 YFSETQ. General observations from the study: Among samples with persistent disease, TRBV28, TRBJ1-2 and TRBJ2-5 were favored.

These sequences were also reported in another study, on T cells in Graves' hyperthyroidism and ophthalmopathy. That report notes: Graves' hyperthyroidism is called stable when ophthalmopathy does not progress within 18 months. Primed by the HTBI set, a first-round RT-PCR was run on the TCR CDR3.

The sequence derives from a woman in her 50s with Graves disease. Material: peripheral blood mononuclear cells (PBMCs), obtained at new diagnosis, from a patient treated with antithyroid drugs. The chain couples TRBV5-1 to TRBJ2-2, with D possibly matching TRBD2 (6 bases). CDR3 amino acids: CASRAGHPNTGELFF. The CDR3 nucleotides read TGCGCCAGCAGAGCGGGCCACCCCAACACCGGGGAGCTGTTTTTT. Full variable domain (outside the CDR3, taken from reference TRBV5-1 and TRBJ2-2): KAGVTQTPRYLIKTRGQQVTLSCSPISGHRSVSWYQQTPGQGLQFLFEYFSETQRNKGNFPGRFSGRQFSNSRSEMNVSTLELGDSALYLCASRAGHPNTGELFFGEGSRLTVL.